The following is a T cell receptor (beta chain) sequence with its context. The antigen it binds to is not known. Within one base of it there is no much larger clone, and no base qualities were kept. The sequencer was an Illumina MiSeq. TCRdb cleaned the public reads at Q25 with fastp, built clones with MiXCR and kept in-frame beta chains. Every CDR3 protein is listed once, alongside the most common genes and DNA of its rows. This sample lists about 9,500 distinct CDR3 sequences; approximately 18% were detected once. The ten largest clones take up about 1.2% of the sample. The CDR3 measures 15 amino acids from cysteine to phenylalanine. Just CDR3 DNA is preserved here, 45 bases in frame from base 1. Looking up the germline V gene yields CDR1 MNHEY and CDR2 SVGAGI. V is cut back by 6 bases and J by 8 bases, with 15 bases in the junction unmatched. The record originates from a study of liver allograft versus peripheral blood T cells (dated by TCRdb to the early 2020s). Concerning the study at large: The study compared the T cell receptor repertoires present in transplanted livers with the repertoires present in the peripheral blood of liver transplant recipients. Study-wide findings and limitations: T cell receptor repertoires inside liver allografts were reported to differ from those detected in peripheral blood.

This sequence originates from a human patient who had a liver transplant. After a transplant, some T cells may be of graft donor origin. The sequence joins TRBV6-5 to TRBJ1-1; 7 bases in the junction line up with TRBD1. This receptor has the CDR3 CASRFYRGTGQEAFF. The DNA sequence follows: TGTGCCAGCAGATTTTACAGGGGAACGGGACAGGAAGCTTTCTTT.